This TCR beta chain was found in a study of T cell changes during pregnancy in multiple sclerosis. Assay: immunoSEQ multiplex PCR; the TCRdb copy retains only in-frame clones and omits some. The sample includes roughly 23,000 clones, approximately 90% of them seen just once. Sequenced here: CD8+ T cells from peripheral blood mononuclear cells, sampled in the first trimester of pregnancy. The TCR comes from a female donor with multiple sclerosis, enrolled in a pregnancy study.

In DNA form, the CDR3 reads TGTGCCAGCAGTTACACGACTAGTTCGAATGAGCAGTTCTTC. Translated: CASSYTTSSNEQFF. The chain combines TRBV6-5 with TRBJ2-1, with D tentatively TRBD2 (6 bases). Germline values: CDR1 MNHEY, CDR2 SVGAGI. The CDR3 runs to 14 residues. Trimming stripped 2 bases from V and 7 bases from J, with 12 bases between.